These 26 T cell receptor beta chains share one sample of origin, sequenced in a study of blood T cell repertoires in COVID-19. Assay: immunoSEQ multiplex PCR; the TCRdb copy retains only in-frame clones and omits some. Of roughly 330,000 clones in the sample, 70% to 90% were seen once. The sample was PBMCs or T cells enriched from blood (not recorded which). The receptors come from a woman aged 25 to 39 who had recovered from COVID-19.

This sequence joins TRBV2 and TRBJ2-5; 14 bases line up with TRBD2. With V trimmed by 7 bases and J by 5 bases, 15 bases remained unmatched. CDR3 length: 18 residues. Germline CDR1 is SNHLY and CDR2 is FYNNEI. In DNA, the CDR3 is TGTGCCAGCACCGATGGGGGACTAGCGGGGGCCCTCGGTGAGACCCAGTACTTC. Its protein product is CASTDGGLAGALGETQYF.

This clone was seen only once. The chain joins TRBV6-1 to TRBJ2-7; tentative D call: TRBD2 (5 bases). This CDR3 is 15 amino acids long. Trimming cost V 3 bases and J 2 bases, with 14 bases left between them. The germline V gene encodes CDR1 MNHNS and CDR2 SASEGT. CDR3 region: CASSDPGLIPYEQYF. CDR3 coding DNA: TGTGCCAGCAGTGATCCGGGGTTAATTCCCTACGAGCAGTACTTC.

This CDR3 reads CASSVDPPGAGANNEQFF. CDR3 nucleotide sequence: TGTGCCAGCAGCGTAGACCCCCCTGGAGCGGGGGCTAACAATGAGCAGTTCTTC. The chain has TRBV9 and TRBJ2-1; TRBD2 agrees at 8 bases. The V and J ends lost 0 bases and 5 bases, in that order; junction bases with no gene match: 13. This CDR3 is 18 amino acids long. The V gene's germline CDR1 is SGDLS and CDR2 YYNGEE.

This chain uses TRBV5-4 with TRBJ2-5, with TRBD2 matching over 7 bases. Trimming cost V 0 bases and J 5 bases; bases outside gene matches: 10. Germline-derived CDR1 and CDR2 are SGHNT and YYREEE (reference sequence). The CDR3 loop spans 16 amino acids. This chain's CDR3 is CASSLVGRGIVETQYF. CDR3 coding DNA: TGTGCCAGCAGCTTGGTGGGGCGGGGGATTGTGGAGACCCAGTACTTC.

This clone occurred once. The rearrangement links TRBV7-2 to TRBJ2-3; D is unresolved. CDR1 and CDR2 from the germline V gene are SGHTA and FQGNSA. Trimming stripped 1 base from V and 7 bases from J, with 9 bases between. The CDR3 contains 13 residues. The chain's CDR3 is CASSLEPENTQYF. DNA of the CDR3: TGTGCCAGCAGCTTAGAGCCCGAGAATACGCAGTATTTT.

The CDR3 DNA reads TGTGCCAGCAGCCCCCGGCGAGGAGCTAACTATGGCTACACCTTC. It translates to CASSPRRGANYGYTF. The chain uses TRBV11-2 and TRBJ1-2; D remains ambiguous. V was cut by 5 bases and J by 0 bases, with 13 bases left in between. Germline-derived CDR1 and CDR2 are SGHAT and FQNNGV. The CDR3 is made up of 15 amino acids.

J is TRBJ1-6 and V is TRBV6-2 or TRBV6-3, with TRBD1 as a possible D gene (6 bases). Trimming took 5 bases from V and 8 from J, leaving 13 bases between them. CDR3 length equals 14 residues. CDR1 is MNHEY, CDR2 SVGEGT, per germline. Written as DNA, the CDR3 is TGTGCCAGCAGTCGTACAGGGTTTGATTCACCCCTCCACTTT. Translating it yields CASSRTGFDSPLHF.

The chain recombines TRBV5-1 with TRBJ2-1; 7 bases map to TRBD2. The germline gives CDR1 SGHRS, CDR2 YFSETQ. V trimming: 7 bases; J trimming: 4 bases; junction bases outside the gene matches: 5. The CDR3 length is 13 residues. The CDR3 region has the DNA TGCGCCAGCGGCCCCGGGGGGTACAATGAGCAGTTCTTC. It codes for CASGPGGYNEQFF.

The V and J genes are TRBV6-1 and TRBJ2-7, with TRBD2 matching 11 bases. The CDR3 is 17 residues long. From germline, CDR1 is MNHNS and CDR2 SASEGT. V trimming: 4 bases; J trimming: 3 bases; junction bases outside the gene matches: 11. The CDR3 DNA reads TGTGCCAGCAGTGGGCTAGCGGGGGGCGTCGTAATCTACGAGCAGTACTTC. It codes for CASSGLAGGVVIYEQYF.

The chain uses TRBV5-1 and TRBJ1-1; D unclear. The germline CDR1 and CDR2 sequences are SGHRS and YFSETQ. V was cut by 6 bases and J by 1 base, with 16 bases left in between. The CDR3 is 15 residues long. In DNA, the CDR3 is TGCGCCAGCACCAACGCGTTCGGGGAGAACACTGAAGCTTTCTTT. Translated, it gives CASTNAFGENTEAFF.

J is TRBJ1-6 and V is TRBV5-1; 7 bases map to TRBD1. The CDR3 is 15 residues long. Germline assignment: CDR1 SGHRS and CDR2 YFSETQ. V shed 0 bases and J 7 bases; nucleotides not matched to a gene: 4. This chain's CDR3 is CASSLERTGNSPLHF. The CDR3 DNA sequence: TGCGCCAGCAGCTTGGAGCGGACAGGCAATTCACCCCTCCACTTT.

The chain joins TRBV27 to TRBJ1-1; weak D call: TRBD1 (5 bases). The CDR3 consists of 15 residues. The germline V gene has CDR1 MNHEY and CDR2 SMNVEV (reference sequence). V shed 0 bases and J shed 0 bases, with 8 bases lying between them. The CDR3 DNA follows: TGTGCCAGCAGTTTATCTCGGGGGATGAACACTGAAGCTTTCTTT. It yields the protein CASSLSRGMNTEAFF.

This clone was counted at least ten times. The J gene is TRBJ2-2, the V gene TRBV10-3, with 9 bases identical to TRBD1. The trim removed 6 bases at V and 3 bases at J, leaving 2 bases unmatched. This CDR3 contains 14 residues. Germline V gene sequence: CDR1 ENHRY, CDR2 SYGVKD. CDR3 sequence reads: CAIRDRGDTGELFF. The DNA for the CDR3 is TGTGCCATCAGGGACAGGGGAGACACCGGGGAGCTGTTTTTT.

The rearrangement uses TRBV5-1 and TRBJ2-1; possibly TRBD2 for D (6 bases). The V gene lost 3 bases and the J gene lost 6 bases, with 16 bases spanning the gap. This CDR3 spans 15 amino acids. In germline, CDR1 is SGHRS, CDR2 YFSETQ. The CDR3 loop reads CASSSGLERGNEQFF. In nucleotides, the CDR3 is TGCGCCAGCAGCTCGGGACTCGAAAGGGGCAATGAGCAGTTCTTC.

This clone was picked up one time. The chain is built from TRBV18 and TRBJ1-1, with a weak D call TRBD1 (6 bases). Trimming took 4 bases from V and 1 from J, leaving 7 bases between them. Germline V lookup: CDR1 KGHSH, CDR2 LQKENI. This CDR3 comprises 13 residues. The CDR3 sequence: CASSRQENTEAFF. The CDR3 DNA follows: TGTGCCAGCTCACGACAGGAGAACACTGAAGCTTTCTTT.

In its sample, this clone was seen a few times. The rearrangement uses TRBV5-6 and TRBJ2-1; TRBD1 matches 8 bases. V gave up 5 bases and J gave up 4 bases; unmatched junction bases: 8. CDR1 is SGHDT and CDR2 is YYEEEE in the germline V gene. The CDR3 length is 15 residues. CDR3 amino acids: CASSLGDRSYNEQFF. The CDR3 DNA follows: TGTGCCAGCAGTTTAGGGGACAGGTCTTACAATGAGCAGTTCTTC.

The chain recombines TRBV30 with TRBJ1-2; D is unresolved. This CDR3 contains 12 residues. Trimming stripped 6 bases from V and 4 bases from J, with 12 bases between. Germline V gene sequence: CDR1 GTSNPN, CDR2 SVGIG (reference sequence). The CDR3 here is CACTQSSYGYTF. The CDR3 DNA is TGTGCCTGTACACAGAGCTCCTATGGCTACACCTTC.

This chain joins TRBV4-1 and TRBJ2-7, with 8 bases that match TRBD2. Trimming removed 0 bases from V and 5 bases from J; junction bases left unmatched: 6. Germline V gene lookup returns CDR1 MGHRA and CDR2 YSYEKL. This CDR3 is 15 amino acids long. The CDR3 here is CASSQEISGGDEQYF. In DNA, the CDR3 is TGCGCCAGCAGCCAAGAAATAAGCGGGGGCGACGAGCAGTACTTC.

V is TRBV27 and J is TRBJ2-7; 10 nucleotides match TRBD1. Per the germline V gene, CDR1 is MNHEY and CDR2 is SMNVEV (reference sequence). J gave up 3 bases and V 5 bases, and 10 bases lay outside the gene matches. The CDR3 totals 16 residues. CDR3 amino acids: CASSPTSGQGNYEQYF. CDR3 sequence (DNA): TGTGCCAGCAGTCCAACCTCGGGACAGGGGAACTACGAGCAGTACTTC.

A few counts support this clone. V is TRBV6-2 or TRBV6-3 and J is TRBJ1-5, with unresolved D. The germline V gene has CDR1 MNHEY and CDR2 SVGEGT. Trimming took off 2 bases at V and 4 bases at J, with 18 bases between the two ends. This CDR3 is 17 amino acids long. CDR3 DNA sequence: TGTGCCAGCAGTTACGCTACCGGGTCCTCGGCGAATCAGCCCCAGCATTTT. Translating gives CASSYATGSSANQPQHF.

DNA for the CDR3: TGCGCCAGCAGCCAAGAATTGGACAGGGTTAATACTGAAGCTTTCTTT. It is translated as CASSQELDRVNTEAFF. The chain combines TRBV4-3 with TRBJ1-1; 8 bases map to TRBD1. The CDR3 is 16 residues long. V dropped 0 bases and J dropped 5; count of bases not matched to a gene: 8. Germline-derived CDR1 and CDR2 are LGHNA and YSLEER.

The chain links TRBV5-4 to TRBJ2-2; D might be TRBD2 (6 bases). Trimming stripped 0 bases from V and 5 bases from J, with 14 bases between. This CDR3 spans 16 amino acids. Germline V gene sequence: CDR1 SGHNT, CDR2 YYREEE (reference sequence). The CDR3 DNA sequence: TGTGCCAGCAGCTTGGTTTCGGGAGCAGAAACCGGGGAGCTGTTTTTT. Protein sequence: CASSLVSGAETGELFF.

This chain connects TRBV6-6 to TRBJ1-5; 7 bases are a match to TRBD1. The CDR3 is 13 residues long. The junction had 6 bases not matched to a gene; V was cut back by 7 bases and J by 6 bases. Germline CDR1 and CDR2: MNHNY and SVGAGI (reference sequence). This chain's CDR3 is CASKSQGSQPQHF. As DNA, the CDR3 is TGTGCCAGCAAGTCACAGGGGAGTCAGCCCCAGCATTTT.

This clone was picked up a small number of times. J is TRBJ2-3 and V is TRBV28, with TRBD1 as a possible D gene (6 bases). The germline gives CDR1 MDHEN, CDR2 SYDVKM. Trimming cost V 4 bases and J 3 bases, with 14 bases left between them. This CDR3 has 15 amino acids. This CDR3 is CASSSRGRGTDTQYF. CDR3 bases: TGTGCCAGCAGTTCACGGGGCAGGGGTACAGATACGCAGTATTTT.

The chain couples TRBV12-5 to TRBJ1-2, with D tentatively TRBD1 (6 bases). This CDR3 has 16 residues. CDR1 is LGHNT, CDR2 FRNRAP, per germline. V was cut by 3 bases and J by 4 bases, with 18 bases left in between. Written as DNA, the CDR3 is TGTGCTAGTGGTTTTGCGCGGGGGCTTCTGCCCTATGGCTACACCTTC. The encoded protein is CASGFARGLLPYGYTF.

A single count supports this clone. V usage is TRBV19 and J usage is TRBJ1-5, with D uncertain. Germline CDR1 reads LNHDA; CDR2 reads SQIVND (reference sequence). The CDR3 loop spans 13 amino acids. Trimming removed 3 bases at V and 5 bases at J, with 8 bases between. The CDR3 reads CASSIPPYQPQHF. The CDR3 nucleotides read TGTGCCAGTAGTATTCCCCCATATCAGCCCCAGCATTTT.